These 16 T cell receptor beta chains were all obtained from the same sample, sequenced in a study of blood T cells in healthy people across ages. Alongside a J-beta primer mix, a sample-barcoded 5' primer served in a second PCR lasting roughly 6 to 11 cycles. TCRdb fed the 5' RACE reads into MiXCR, producing one record per CDR3 protein. The sample carries under 1,100,000 distinct CDR3 sequences, about 25% recorded once. This same sample was also taken into another study, of T cells of mothers and their children.

The sequenced material came from blood. Receptors were obtained from a girl aged 2-10 years in good health.

This clonotype was seen more than once but under ten times. The V call is TRBV28, the J call TRBJ2-3, with 13 bases identical to TRBD2. The CDR3 is 17 residues long. CDR1 is MDHEN, CDR2 SYDVKM, per germline. With 5 bases clipped from V and 2 bases from J, the junction kept 7 bases outside the gene matches. CDR3 sequence (DNA): TGTGCCAGCAGTCCTCGCGGACTAGCGGGGGTCACAGATACGCAGTATTTT. Translating gives CASSPRGLAGVTDTQYF.

This clonotype is a singleton in its sample. CDR3 protein: CASSLALDLGELFF. DNA for the CDR3: TGCGCCAGCAGCTTGGCGCTCGATCTCGGGGAGCTGTTTTTT. The rearrangement uses TRBV5-1 and TRBJ2-2; D remains ambiguous. CDR1 is SGHRS and CDR2 is YFSETQ in the germline V gene. V lost 0 bases to trimming and J lost 7 bases, with 10 bases between them. The CDR3 loop spans 14 amino acids.

The chain has TRBV29-1 and TRBJ2-5; the match to TRBD2 covers 8 bases. V lost 4 bases, J lost 4 bases, and 5 bases stayed unmatched. Germline-derived CDR1 and CDR2 are SQVTM and ANQGSEA. This CDR3 is built from 13 residues. CDR3 residues: CSVVSGSGETQYF. In DNA, the CDR3 is TGCAGCGTTGTAAGCGGGAGTGGAGAGACCCAGTACTTC.

This clonotype turned up a few times. This chain uses TRBV6-5 with TRBJ2-7; tentatively, D is TRBD1 (5 bases). The length of the CDR3 is 15 residues. Germline V gene lookup returns CDR1 MNHEY and CDR2 SVGAGI. V was clipped by 3 bases and J by 0 bases, with 12 bases between them. CDR3 sequence: CASSYLGVPSYEQYF. The CDR3 nucleotides read TGTGCCAGCAGTTATTTAGGGGTCCCCTCCTACGAGCAGTACTTC.

The V gene is TRBV5-1, the J gene TRBJ2-5; D call uncertain. The CDR3 is made up of 14 amino acids. Looked up from germline, CDR1 is SGHRS and CDR2 is YFSETQ. Trimming took off 0 bases at V and 4 bases at J, with 10 bases between the two ends. CDR3 sequence: CASSLGSEPETQYF. The DNA of the CDR3 is TGCGCCAGCAGCTTGGGGTCAGAACCAGAGACCCAGTACTTC.

V gene TRBV20-1 combines with J gene TRBJ1-5; TRBD1 is a possible D gene (6 bases). From germline, CDR1 is DFQATT and CDR2 SNEGSKA (reference sequence). Trimming took off 6 bases at V and 4 bases at J, with 13 bases between the two ends. The CDR3 has 13 residues. The CDR3 bases are TGCAGTGCCGGTGAGGACAGAAATCAGCCCCAGCATTTT. As protein: CSAGEDRNQPQHF.

This clonotype turned up a few times. This rearrangement joins TRBV6-2 or TRBV6-3 to TRBJ1-5; D may be TRBD1 (6 bases). The V gene's germline CDR1 is MNHEY and CDR2 SVGEGT. Trimming shortened V by 8 bases and J by 0 bases, and 14 bases separated the two germline ends. The CDR3 contains 15 residues. In DNA, the CDR3 is TGTGCCAGCGGGGGCCGGGACGGTAGCAATCAGCCCCAGCATTTT. It translates to CASGGRDGSNQPQHF.

This clonotype was found a few times. The chain recombines TRBV29-1 with TRBJ1-4; D is ambiguous. This CDR3 has 13 residues. Trimming pared 6 bases from V and 5 bases from J, leaving 13 bases between. Germline V gene data show CDR1 as SQVTM and CDR2 as ANQGSEA. CDR3 sequence (DNA): TGCAGCGTAGCATCGAGACCCAATGAAAAACTGTTTTTT. It codes for CSVASRPNEKLFF.

This clonotype appeared a few times. The chain employs TRBV6-1 and TRBJ1-4; no clear D. CDR1 and CDR2 from the germline V gene are MNHNS and SASEGT. Trimming took off 7 bases at V and 0 bases at J, with 6 bases between the two ends. This CDR3 is 13 amino acids long. This CDR3 is CASIGTTNEKLFF. The CDR3, as DNA: TGTGCCAGCATCGGGACAACTAATGAAAAACTGTTTTTT.

This clonotype came up a few times. The V gene is TRBV25-1, the J gene TRBJ1-2; D is ambiguous. The length of the CDR3 is 11 residues. Germline values: CDR1 MGHDK, CDR2 SYGVNS. V was clipped by 3 bases and J by 9 bases, with 8 bases between them. The CDR3 DNA follows: TGTGCCAGCAGTGACTTTGATCGCTACACCTTC. Translating gives CASSDFDRYTF.

The chain carries TRBV11-2 and TRBJ2-5, with 10 bases aligning to TRBD2. Per the germline V gene, CDR1 is SGHAT and CDR2 is FQNNGV. The V segment lost 5 bases and the J segment 2 bases; nucleotides outside the gene matches: 5. The CDR3 contains 15 residues. The CDR3 DNA follows: TGTGCCAGCAGCCGGAATAGCGGGGGGCAAGAGACCCAGTACTTC. Translating gives CASSRNSGGQETQYF.

This clonotype was seen only a few times. This chain connects TRBV25-1 to TRBJ1-2; weak D call: TRBD1 (6 bases). V gave up 10 bases and J gave up 4 bases, with 13 bases separating them. CDR1 is MGHDK, CDR2 SYGVNS, per germline. CDR3 size: 12 residues. The CDR3 DNA is TGTGCCAACAACAGGGATGGCTATGGCTACACCTTC. Encoded protein: CANNRDGYGYTF.

This clonotype was seen a few times. The J gene is TRBJ2-7, the V gene TRBV29-1, with D tentatively TRBD1 (5 bases). The CDR3 extends over 13 amino acids. Germline lookup yields CDR1 SQVTM and CDR2 ANQGSEA. V lost 4 bases to trimming and J lost 2 bases, with 12 bases between them. The CDR3 DNA is TGCAGCGTTGCGTCTGGGGCGGCCTACGAGCAGTACTTC. It yields the protein CSVASGAAYEQYF.

The V call is TRBV20-1, the J call TRBJ2-1; D unclear. The CDR3 sequence is 15 residues long. CDR1 is DFQATT, CDR2 SNEGSKA, per germline (reference sequence). Trimming removed 4 bases at V and 0 bases at J, with 13 bases between. Written as DNA, the CDR3 is TGCAGTGCTATCCCAGGTTACAACTCCTACAATGAGCAGTTCTTC. Its translation is CSAIPGYNSYNEQFF.

There are many counts of this clonotype. Compared with germline, one end of the junction differs, possibly owing to a read error. The V call is TRBV5-1, the J call TRBJ2-7; 11 bases match TRBD2. The CDR3 is 14 amino acids. Per germline, CDR1 SGHRS and CDR2 YFSETQ. In DNA, the CDR3 is TGTGCCAGCAGTTTGACTAGCGGGACCTACGAGCAGTACTTC. This gives the protein CASSLTSGTYEQYF.

V is TRBV10-3 and J is TRBJ2-7; D gene unclear. The germline V gene encodes CDR1 ENHRY and CDR2 SYGVKD. The V end lost 10 bases, the J end lost 3 bases, and 31 bases lay between the germline ends. The CDR3 totals 18 residues. CDR3 nucleotide sequence: TGTGCCACCAGACGGATCTCCCGCACGCTAAAACCGATCTACGAGCAGTACTTC. This translates into CATRRISRTLKPIYEQYF.